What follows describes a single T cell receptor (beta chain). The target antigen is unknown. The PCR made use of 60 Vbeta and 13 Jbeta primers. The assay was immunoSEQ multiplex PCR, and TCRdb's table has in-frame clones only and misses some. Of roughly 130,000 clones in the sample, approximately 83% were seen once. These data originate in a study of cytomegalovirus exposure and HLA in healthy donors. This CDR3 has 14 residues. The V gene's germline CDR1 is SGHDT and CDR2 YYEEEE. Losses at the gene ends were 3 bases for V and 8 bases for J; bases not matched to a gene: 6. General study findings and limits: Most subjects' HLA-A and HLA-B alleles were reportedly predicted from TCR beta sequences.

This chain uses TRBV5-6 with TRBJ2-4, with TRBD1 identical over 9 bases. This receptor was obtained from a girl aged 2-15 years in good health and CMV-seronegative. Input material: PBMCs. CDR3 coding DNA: TGTGCCAGCAGCTGGGACAGGGCCGGACACATTCAGTACTTC. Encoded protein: CASSWDRAGHIQYF.